This T cell receptor (beta chain) was profiled in a study of T cells in Graves' hyperthyroidism and ophthalmopathy. Study-wide results and limits: Ophthalmopathy could be told apart from stable hyperthyroidism with a 13 V-J model.

Trimming removed 6 bases from V and 5 bases from J, with 10 bases in between. Germline CDR1 is SGHTA and CDR2 is FQGTGA. This CDR3 has 12 residues. Amplification of TCR beta CDR3 regions was performed using RNA transcripts as template. TCR CDR3 underwent first-round RT-PCR with the HTBI primer set. TCRdb called the multiplex PCR reads again in MiXCR, with one record for every CDR3 protein. The sample consists of roughly 500,000 distinct CDR3 sequences, roughly 46% of them appearing once. The sample holds one count of this clonotype. Its specificity is unknown. The source of this sequence is an adult woman with Graves' disease, either hyperthyroidism or ophthalmopathy (not recorded which). The sample consisted of peripheral blood or thyroid tissue (not recorded which). This rearrangement joins TRBV7-3 to TRBJ2-5; D is perhaps TRBD1 (6 bases). The CDR3 reads CASRQDSETQYF. The DNA of the CDR3 is TGTGCCAGCAGACAGGACAGCGAGACCCAGTACTTC. Filled out from reference TRBV7-3 and TRBJ2-5, the complete variable domain reads GAGVSQTPSNKVTEKGKYVELRCDPISGHTALYWYRQSLGQGPEFLIYFQGTGAADDSGLPNDRFFAVRPEGSVSTLKIQRTERGDSAVYLCASRQDSETQYFGPGTRLLVL.